This T cell receptor beta chain stems from a study of blood T cells in healthy people across ages. Study context: Template switching recovered approximately one barcoded beta molecule for every two T cells.

Through a sample-barcoded 5' primer and a J-beta primer mix, a second PCR was run for 7 to 11 cycles. TCRdb reprocessed the 5' RACE reads with MiXCR, giving one entry per CDR3 protein. The profile shows about a million distinct CDR3 sequences, about 48% of them singletons. The sequence was obtained from a man aged 25 to 40 in good health. Specimen: blood.

Here the CDR3 DNA reads TGTGCCAGCAGTTTAACAGCCCTGGCGAACTATGGCTACACCTTC. This sequence encodes CASSLTALANYGYTF. The J gene is TRBJ1-2, the V gene TRBV12-3 or TRBV12-4; D is ambiguous. V lost 2 bases and J 2 bases, leaving 12 bases between the germline ends. The CDR3 runs 15 residues.